This TCR beta chain was sequenced for a study of OX40 agonist ivuxolimab in advanced cancers. Study-level information: At doses from 0.01 to 10 mg/kg, patients were given intravenous ivuxolimab every 2 weeks. Participants could have had prior anti-PD-1, anti-PD-L1 or anti-CTLA-4 therapy, and about 40% had some. General study findings and limits: Among patients with partial responses at 0.1-3.0 mg/kg, clonal expansion was among the lowest.

The data were produced by immunoSEQ multiplex PCR, yet TCRdb's version contains in-frame clones alone and is incomplete. The sample lists approximately 70,000 clones, 77% occurring once. Concerning this clone itself: The antigen remains undetermined.

With 1 base removed from V and 3 bases from J, the gap between germline ends came to 3 bases. CDR3 size: 12 residues. Per the germline V gene, CDR1 is SGHAT and CDR2 is FQNNGV. This chain joins TRBV11-2 and TRBJ1-1; no firm D call. This receptor was obtained from an adult with an advanced solid tumor such as melanoma, head and neck, liver or kidney cancer. The sequencing here drew on CD4+ or CD8+ T cells sorted from blood, taken in a trial of the OX40 agonist ivuxolimab. Here the CDR3 reads CASSLVDTEAFF. The CDR3 region has the DNA TGTGCCAGCAGCTTAGTGGACACTGAAGCTTTCTTT.